The rows below give T cell receptor beta chains drawn from one sample of a study of cytomegalovirus exposure and HLA in healthy donors. The assay was immunoSEQ multiplex PCR, and TCRdb's table has in-frame clones only and misses some. Of about 170,000 clones listed, approximately 84% are singletons. Sequencing was done on a sample of PBMCs. Receptors were obtained from a man between 18 and 29 years old in good health and CMV-seropositive. The CDR3 runs from the conserved cysteine through the conserved F or W. Fields, in order: J gene, V gene, CDR3 protein.

j_call: TRBJ2-1
v_call: TRBV7-9
cdr3_aa: CASSPRNSGGADEQFF

j_call: TRBJ1-4
v_call: TRBV14
cdr3_aa: CASSQDPGSQNEKLFF

j_call: TRBJ2-5
v_call: TRBV11-3
cdr3_aa: CASSFTGTSGGWETQYF

j_call: TRBJ1-1
v_call: TRBV15
cdr3_aa: CATSKGQGNTEAFF

j_call: TRBJ2-1
v_call: TRBV10-3
cdr3_aa: CATALAGIYNEQFF

j_call: TRBJ1-5
v_call: TRBV6-5
cdr3_aa: CASRGQGGNQPQHF

j_call: TRBJ2-3
v_call: TRBV7-3
cdr3_aa: CASSPPAQGWTDTQYF

j_call: TRBJ2-7
v_call: TRBV5-1
cdr3_aa: CASSLSVGSSSYEQYF

j_call: TRBJ1-4
v_call: TRBV4-2
cdr3_aa: CASSQGTGFNEKLFF

j_call: TRBJ2-7
v_call: TRBV15
cdr3_aa: CATSPNRGLYEQYF